These 9 T cell receptor beta chains were all obtained from the same sample, sequenced in a study of Graves' ophthalmopathy and Graves' hyperthyroidism. Amplification of the TCR beta CDR3 regions used RNA transcripts (as template). The first round was an RT-PCR with HTBI primers, and the second round was a multiplex PCR. TCRdb ran MiXCR on the multiplex PCR reads and lists one entry per CDR3 protein. The sample records hundreds of thousands of distinct CDR3 sequences, about 20% being singletons. Sequencing was carried out using peripheral blood. The receptor set was obtained from a young woman with stable Graves' hyperthyroidism. Some clones in this sample may be carry-over from other donors' samples.

This clonotype was seen a handful of times. This may stem from a read error, because a much larger clone lies one nucleotide away. The chain recombines TRBV30 with TRBJ2-2, with 9 bases fitting TRBD1. The CDR3 extends over 15 amino acids. Looked up from germline, CDR1 is GTSNPN and CDR2 is SVGIG (reference sequence). As DNA, the CDR3 is TGTGCCTGGAGAGCCGGACAGGGGAGAACCGGGGAGCTGTGTTTT. Amino acids: CAWRAGQGRTGELCF.

This clonotype was detected ten times or more. The chain has TRBV18 and TRBJ2-7; D is ambiguous. This CDR3 has 11 residues. Trimming pared 2 bases from V and 5 bases from J, leaving 4 bases between. Germline V gene sequence: CDR1 KGHSH, CDR2 LQKENI. The DNA for the CDR3 is TGTGCCAGCTCACCAGGGGACGAGCAGTACTTC. Its translation: CASSPGDEQYF.

This clonotype has a count of ten or more. The chain has TRBV12-3 or TRBV12-4 and TRBJ1-5; 8 bases match TRBD1. The CDR3 is 15 amino acids. The junction had 6 bases not matched to a gene; V was cut back by 6 bases and J by 2 bases. DNA for the CDR3: TGTGCCAGCAGGCTACAGGGGGGAGGCAATCAGCCCCAGCATTTT. Translation gives CASRLQGGGNQPQHF.

The sample holds a few counts of this clonotype. The V and J genes are TRBV6-2 or TRBV6-3 and TRBJ1-2, with TRBD1 as a possible D gene (6 bases). The CDR3 is 15 amino acids. Germline V lookup: CDR1 MNHEY, CDR2 SVGEGT. The V end was cut by 0 bases, the J end by 4 bases, with 12 bases between. CDR3 sequence (DNA): TGTGCCAGCAGTTACTCGATCGGGGGCTCCTATGGCTACACCTTC. It codes for CASSYSIGGSYGYTF.

This clonotype was seen ten or more times. The junction and the germline gene differ at one end; a read error may be behind it. The chain is built from TRBV5-1 and TRBJ2-7; 8 bases map to TRBD1. Germline V lookup: CDR1 SGHRS, CDR2 YFSETQ. The CDR3 loop spans 15 amino acids. The DNA of the CDR3 is TGCGCCAGCAACTTGGCCGGGACAGGACCCTACGAGCAGTACTTC. It specifies CASNLAGTGPYEQYF.

This clonotype was observed many times. The chain employs TRBV29-1 and TRBJ2-7; tentatively, D is TRBD2 (5 bases). CDR1 and CDR2 (germline): SQVTM, ANQGSEA. The V end lost 4 bases, the J end lost 3 bases, and 10 bases lay between the germline ends. The CDR3 is 12 amino acids. The DNA of the CDR3 is TGCAGCGTTGGTAGGGAGAACTACGAGCAGTACTTC. Encoded protein: CSVGRENYEQYF.

This clonotype was seen at least ten times. The genes are TRBV28 and TRBJ2-7, with 7 bases lining up with TRBD1. Looked up from germline, CDR1 is MDHEN and CDR2 is SYDVKM. The CDR3 sequence is 15 residues long. V was pared by 5 bases and J by 4 bases, with 11 bases of the junction left unmatched. This CDR3 is CASSPLDRSVYEQYF. The CDR3 DNA follows: TGTGCCAGCAGTCCCTTGGACAGGAGCGTATACGAGCAGTACTTC. Full variable domain (missing parts from reference TRBV28 and TRBJ2-7): DVKVTQSSRYLVKRTGEKVFLECVQDMDHENMFWYRQDPGLGLRLIYFSYDVKMKEKGDIPEGYSVSREKKERFSLILESASTNQTSMYLCASSPLDRSVYEQYFGPGTRLTVT.

This clonotype was observed at least ten times. The chain combines TRBV12-3 or TRBV12-4 with TRBJ1-2; D ambiguous. This CDR3 has 15 amino acids. The V end was cut by 2 bases, the J end by 4 bases, with 14 bases between. This chain's CDR3 is CASSLSWTVSYGYTF. In DNA form, the CDR3 reads TGTGCCAGCAGTTTAAGCTGGACGGTTTCCTATGGCTACACCTTC.

This clonotype was picked up many times. This chain connects TRBV12-5 to TRBJ1-3; D call uncertain. CDR3 length equals 12 residues. CDR1 and CDR2 (germline): LGHNT, FRNRAP. V was pared by 10 bases and J by 0 bases, with 7 bases between. The CDR3 here is CATWISGNTIYF. CDR3 bases: TGTGCTACTTGGATCTCTGGAAACACCATATATTTT.